This entry lists 8 T cell receptor beta chains sequenced from one sample in a study of T cell responses to AZD1222 COVID-19 vaccine. Here immunoSEQ multiplex PCR was the method, and the copy in TCRdb shows in-frame clones only, minus some. The top ten hold about 7.5% of the sample, which has around 140,000 clones, roughly nine tenths seen once. The sequences come from peripheral blood, collected 28 days after the second dose of the MenACWY control vaccine. The receptors shown here come from an adult who received the MenACWY meningococcal vaccine as a control.

The chain joins TRBV3-1 (or the pseudogene TRBV3-2) to TRBJ2-3; unclear D gene. The CDR3 extends over 13 amino acids. V dropped 7 bases and J dropped 0 bases, with 8 bases sitting between them. Germline CDR1 LGHDT, CDR2 YNNKEL (reference sequence). CDR3 loop: CASKQLSTDTQYF. CDR3 bases: TGTGCCAGCAAACAGCTTAGCACAGATACGCAGTATTTT.

This sequence joins TRBV6-4 and TRBJ1-2; possibly TRBD1 for D (6 bases). With 0 bases removed from V and 8 bases from J, the gap between germline ends came to 16 bases. The CDR3 has 15 amino acids. Germline CDR1 and CDR2: MRHNA and SNTAGT. This CDR3 is CASSDSATGSLGYTF. The CDR3 DNA is TGTGCCAGCAGTGACTCGGCAACAGGGTCTCTCGGCTACACCTTC.

The V call is TRBV18, the J call TRBJ1-1; D perhaps matches TRBD1 (5 bases). CDR1 and CDR2 from the germline V gene are KGHSH and LQKENI. V was cut by 2 bases and J by 1 base, with 8 bases left in between. This CDR3 spans 14 amino acids. CDR3 bases: TGTGCCAGCTCACCAGGGGCGGGGAACACTGAAGCTTTCTTT. This translates into CASSPGAGNTEAFF.

The chain recombines TRBV6-6 with TRBJ2-1; 8 bases line up with TRBD1. The CDR3 covers 16 residues. Germline loops: CDR1 MNHNY, CDR2 SVGAGI (reference sequence). V gave up 6 bases and J gave up 1 base; unmatched junction bases: 8. As DNA, the CDR3 is TGTGCCAGCAGAGGAGCAGGGGGCAAGTCCTACAATGAGCAGTTCTTC. As protein: CASRGAGGKSYNEQFF.

This clone occurred once. J is TRBJ2-3 and V is TRBV24-1, with TRBD2 matching 13 bases. The CDR3 is 16 residues long. Trimming at V came to 3 bases and at J to 6 bases, leaving 5 bases not matched to a gene. CDR1 is KGHDR, CDR2 SFDVKD, per germline. For the CDR3, the DNA is TGTGCCACCAGTGATCGGACTAGCGGGAGCGTCGATACGCAGTATTTT. This translates into CATSDRTSGSVDTQYF.

The chain is built from TRBV7-9 and TRBJ2-3, with D perhaps being TRBD1 or TRBD2 (5 bases each). Germline V gene lookup returns CDR1 SEHNR and CDR2 FQNEAQ (reference sequence). V lost 0 bases to trimming and J lost 4 bases, with 8 bases between them. CDR3 length: 14 residues. CDR3 sequence reads: CASSLARGADTQYF. In DNA, the CDR3 is TGTGCCAGCAGCTTAGCGCGAGGGGCAGATACGCAGTATTTT.

Comments on this clone: Its ends do not fully match the called genes, so a read error is possible. The V gene is TRBV10-3, the J gene TRBJ2-7, with 8 bases aligning to TRBD1. Germline values: CDR1 ENHRY, CDR2 SYGVKD. This CDR3 has 13 residues. The CDR3, as DNA: TGTGCCATCAGTGAGGGACAGGGTTCGGGCGATGGCTTC. Translation: CAISEGQGSGDGF.

The rearrangement links TRBV4-3 to TRBJ2-2; D call uncertain. The CDR3 spans 14 residues. The ends were cut back, 0 bases at V and 6 bases at J, with 8 bases in the middle. From germline, CDR1 is LGHNA and CDR2 YSLEER. Written as DNA, the CDR3 is TGCGCCAGCAGCCAAGATTGGAGCTCCGGGGAGCTGTTTTTT. It encodes CASSQDWSSGELFF.